Listed below are T cell receptor beta chains from one sample, sequenced in a study of monozygotic twins with inflammatory bowel disease. TCRdb reprocessed the 5' RACE reads and stores each CDR3 protein as one record, lacking DNA. The sample's table shows around 230,000 distinct CDR3 sequences. Sequenced material: blood. Receptors originate from a human donor with ulcerative colitis or Crohn's disease, or a healthy co-twin of an affected twin (not recorded which). Both conserved end residues are part of each CDR3. Fields, in order: V gene, J gene, CDR3 protein.

>TRBV7-2|TRBJ2-7
CASSLGVLAASYEQYF
>TRBV12-3/TRBV12-4|TRBJ1-5
CASSRLQGQPQHF
>TRBV5-1|TRBJ2-2
CASSHGQVDTGELFF
>TRBV20-1|TRBJ1-4
CSARPLNRGFNEKLFF
>TRBV12-3/TRBV12-4|TRBJ1-5
CASSLTIEGNQPQHF
>TRBV5-1|TRBJ2-3
CASSLVGDGDTQYF
>TRBV23-1|TRBJ2-7
CASSLKYRVSSHGGVYEQYF
>TRBV29-1|TRBJ2-7
CSVEKSGGPYEQYF
>TRBV27|TRBJ2-1
CASSGPGTDGYNEQFF
>TRBV27|TRBJ2-1
CASRGTSGAFFYNEQFF